A selection of T cell receptor beta chains follows, all from one sample in a study of blood T cells in healthy people across ages. TCRdb passed the 5' RACE reads through MiXCR, listing each CDR3 protein once. The sample holds 910,000 or so distinct CDR3 sequences; just over 50% are singletons and the top ten take around 21%. The sample was blood. These receptors all come from a woman between 55 and 75 years old in good health. Each CDR3 is given with its conserved first and last residue.

J gene,V gene,CDR3 protein
TRBJ1-1,TRBV6-5,CASSPDRGPMNTEAFF
TRBJ2-3,TRBV2,CASGAIDTQYF
TRBJ2-3,TRBV11-2,CASSLDRRGLLTDTQYF
TRBJ2-1,TRBV28,CASSFGWTSGRRNEQFF
TRBJ2-7,TRBV5-1,CASSENGVEQYF
TRBJ2-1,TRBV6-2/TRBV6-3,CASSMGGDEQFF
TRBJ1-4,TRBV12-3/TRBV12-4,CASSLVTFRLFF
TRBJ2-3,TRBV5-1,CASTLQGTPDTQYF
-,TRBV4-1,CASSQGDRSYEQYF
TRBJ1-1,TRBV20-1,CSARDGKALSAFF
TRBJ2-7,TRBV11-2,CASSLDGSPGRVYEQYF
TRBJ2-5,TRBV12-3/TRBV12-4,CASSSTGVSRETQYF
TRBJ1-5,TRBV12-3/TRBV12-4,CASSDYINQPQHF
TRBJ2-1,TRBV15,CATSREMLGNEQFF
TRBJ2-7,TRBV4-1,CASSRPGQGSGEQYF
TRBJ1-2,TRBV29-1,CSVGDEDGQIYGYTF
TRBJ1-4,TRBV27,CANSLRAGRLTNEKLFF
TRBJ2-7,TRBV20-1,CSADRSFTGEQYF
TRBJ2-1,TRBV12-3/TRBV12-4,CASSFRLAGEVYNEQFF
TRBJ1-2,TRBV10-3,CAISESTGGVPNYGYTF
TRBJ1-5,TRBV5-5,CASSNTVSNQPQHF
TRBJ2-3,TRBV3-1,CASSQDQAVGRDTQYF
TRBJ2-1,TRBV12-3/TRBV12-4,CASRSGIHKQFF
TRBJ2-1,TRBV7-3,CASSFSPLSNNEQFF
TRBJ1-1,TRBV6-2/TRBV6-3,CASSVHRGNTEAFF
TRBJ1-4,TRBV12-3/TRBV12-4,CASSWGGTGGEKLFF
TRBJ2-7,TRBV28,CASSPSMREQYF
TRBJ2-7,TRBV27,CASSLFGRGAESSYEQYF
TRBJ1-1,TRBV7-9,CASSPSATEAFF
TRBJ2-4,TRBV11-2,CASSFFPSGREEQYF
TRBJ1-5,TRBV7-2,CASSLGTAVYQPQHF
TRBJ2-3,TRBV24-1,CATQGLTDTQYF
TRBJ2-5,TRBV6-1,CASSEARIRGGSETQYF
TRBJ1-2,TRBV4-1,CASSQEDWGYGYTF
TRBJ1-2,TRBV3-1,CASSQTVTYGYTF